The clone carrying this T cell receptor beta chain appeared a few times. Per the study methods: By means of reference gene primer amplification, nucleated cell counts were estimated. Sequencing was performed with immunoSEQ multiplex PCR; in TCRdb, only in-frame clones are kept and a portion is missing. That table gives V, J and clone size, and the DNA gave D and trimming. This table has around 170,000 clones, over 80% appearing once. This specimen comes from a study of blood T cell repertoires in COVID-19. CDR3 length equals 15 residues. V dropped 4 bases and J dropped 2 bases, with 12 bases sitting between them. Germline V gene sequence: CDR1 MNHEY, CDR2 SVGAGI. Seattle patient enrollment occurred during active infection, with longitudinal follow-up thereafter.

The sample consisted of peripheral blood. The sequence was collected from a woman aged 70 to 79 with COVID-19, enrolled during active disease. V gene TRBV6-5 combines with J gene TRBJ1-5, with D unclear. Written as DNA, the CDR3 is TGTGCCAGCAGTTTAGACCTGGAGCGCAATCAGCCCCAGCATTTT. Residues: CASSLDLERNQPQHF.